The T cell receptor (beta chain) under discussion was sequenced for a study of T cells expressing NK-cell markers (dated by TCRdb to 2019 to 2021). A note on the overall study: Several donors provided sorted CD3+CD56+NKG2C+, CD3+CD56+NKG2C- and CD3+CD56-NKG2C+ T-cell subsets, whose TCR beta-chain repertoires were profiled. Among the eight sequenced donors, seven were HCMV-seropositive and one was HCMV-seronegative. The eight sequenced donors were randomly selected healthy volunteers, three men and five women. Illumina HiSeq 2000/2500, MiSeq or NextSeq was used to sequence libraries as 2 x 150 bp reads. The study at large found these results: Whether the expanded NKG2C-expressing T cell clones were specific for HCMV antigens was left unclear. Those dominant clonotypes were again the most abundant among CD3+CD56-NKG2C+ cells in a handful of donors, at roughly 25-65%. In six donors, the dominant CD3+CD56+NKG2C+ clonotypes were among the top 10 CD8+ clonotypes and accounted for about 1.0-7.5% of CD8+ T cells.

For this clonotype: Its antigen remains undetermined.

Sequenced using an Illumina HiSeq 2000. TCR beta cDNA libraries were made by 5'RACE template switching that added a universal primer site and unique molecular identifiers. cDNA synthesis was primed from the TCR beta constant segment and was followed by two successive PCR amplification steps. Concerning the study's data processing: MIGEC was used to demultiplex reads and group the reads by UMI, and MiTCR was used to assemble and quantify clonotypes. To remove erroneous sequences, TCR cDNA sequences were retained only when supported by two or more reads. The tcR package was used for downstream repertoire analysis, with clonotypes matched between fractions based on CDR3 nucleotide sequence plus V segment. VDJmatch was used to annotate antigen specificity against VDJdb, with one amino acid substitution allowed in CDR3. TCRdb reanalyzed the reads, keeping one entry per CDR3 protein sequence and omitting DNA. These V and J calls rely on TCRdb rather than the paper's analysis. The table of this sample itemizes around 110,000 distinct CDR3 sequences. Together, the top ten hold 15% to 20% of the sample.

Via the germline V gene, CDR1 is SGDLS and CDR2 YYNGEE. From the cysteine through the phenylalanine, the CDR3 covers 15 amino acids. The DNA sequence is not available. HCMV serostatus was determined by detecting HCMV-specific IgG in serum with a commercial ELISA kit. Peripheral blood mononuclear cells were isolated from blood by Ficoll density gradient centrifugation. The sequencing sample was made of blood T cells: a sorted CD56 or NKG2C T cell subset, CD4+ or CD8+ T cells, or bulk PBMC T cells (not recorded which). Here the chain combines TRBV9 and TRBJ2-3; as DNA is missing, the TRBD1 call by TCRdb cannot be tested. The receptor comes from a woman aged 18-69 years in good health. The CDR3 corresponds to CASSVGWGGTDTQYF.